A selection of T cell receptor beta chains follows, all from one sample in a study of shared clonotypes between healthy human individuals. Clones were read by immunoSEQ multiplex PCR, and TCRdb kept only the in-frame ones, dropping some. The repertoire holds 1.4 million or so clones, with around 98.5% as singletons. What was sequenced was naive CD4+ T cells sorted from blood. These TCRs come from a man between 25 and 39 years old in good health. CDR3s include the opening cysteine and the closing phenylalanine or tryptophan. A D gene is named only where the DNA matches it firmly. Part of the rows lack a size; the others show once, few, many or a class for expanded clones.

TRBD2	TRBV5-1	TRBJ2-2	NA	CASSFSRTSGRPHGELFF	TGCGCCAGCAGCTTCTCCCGGACTAGCGGGAGGCCCCACGGGGAGCTGTTTTTT
TRBD2	TRBV7-2	TRBJ2-7	NA	CASSNFGTSGTYEQYF	TGTGCCAGCAGCAACTTTGGGACTAGCGGGACCTACGAGCAGTACTTC
TRBD2	TRBV7-6	TRBJ2-1	NA	CASSPLLAGAFNEQFF	TGTGCCAGCAGCCCCCTCCTGGCGGGAGCTTTCAATGAGCAGTTCTTC
TRBD2	TRBV29-1	TRBJ2-2	few	CSVEVAGGPRAGELFF	TGCAGCGTTGAGGTAGCGGGAGGGCCGCGGGCCGGGGAGCTGTTTTTT
NA	TRBV18	TRBJ2-5	NA	CASSPVSGQGQETQYF	TGTGCCAGCTCACCGGTTTCGGGGCAGGGGCAAGAGACCCAGTACTTC
NA	TRBV10-3	TRBJ2-2	once	CAISPRAGELFF	TGTGCCATCAGCCCAAGGGCCGGGGAGCTGTTTTTT
TRBD1	TRBV4-3	TRBJ2-1	NA	CASSQGATGTREQFF	TGCGCCAGCAGCCAAGGGGCGACAGGGACGCGCGAGCAGTTCTTC
NA	TRBV5-4	TRBJ2-1	once	CASSLGPPTGDNEQFF	TGTGCCAGCAGCTTAGGTCCCCCCACGGGAGACAATGAGCAGTTCTTC
NA	TRBV2	TRBJ1-1	NA	CASSAVGKAFF	TGTGCCAGCAGTGCCGTGGGTAAGGCTTTCTTT
NA	TRBV14	TRBJ2-3	NA	CASSFTWADTQYF	TGTGCCAGCAGCTTTACCTGGGCAGATACGCAGTATTTT
NA	TRBV30	TRBJ2-3	once	CAWSPTLLVSTDTQYF	TGTGCCTGGAGTCCGACCTTACTAGTTAGCACAGATACGCAGTATTTT
TRBD1	TRBV6-6	TRBJ2-7	NA	CATSSGQGLSEQYF	TGTGCCACCTCATCGGGACAGGGCCTATCCGAGCAGTACTTC
TRBD2	TRBV2	TRBJ2-1	NA	CASSGTSGNKFF	TGTGCCAGCAGTGGGACTAGCGGGAATAAGTTCTTC
NA	TRBV27	TRBJ1-1	NA	CASRSLTGASSEAFF	TGTGCCAGCAGATCTTTAACAGGCGCTTCCTCTGAAGCTTTCTTT
TRBD2	TRBV7-2	TRBJ2-3	NA	CASSPGLAGVVGTDTQYF	TGTGCCAGCAGCCCGGGACTAGCGGGAGTTGTCGGCACAGATACGCAGTATTTT
NA	TRBV28	TRBJ2-5	once	CASSLDNQETQYF	TGTGCCAGCAGTCTGGACAACCAAGAGACCCAGTACTTC
NA	TRBV7-8	TRBJ2-5	once	CASSFHTSEETQYF	TGTGCCAGCAGCTTCCATACGTCTGAAGAGACCCAGTACTTC
NA	TRBV5-8	TRBJ2-5	NA	CASSLPETQYF	TGTGCCAGCAGCTTGCCTGAGACCCAGTACTTC
TRBD2	TRBV28	TRBJ2-1	NA	CASSPWAGGTYNEQFF	TGTGCCAGCAGTCCATGGGCGGGAGGGACCTACAATGAGCAGTTCTTC
TRBD2	TRBV4-1	TRBJ2-3	NA	CASSQEGEGGPDTQYF	TGCGCCAGCAGCCAAGAAGGGGAGGGAGGGCCGGATACGCAGTATTTT
NA	TRBV5-1	TRBJ2-5	NA	CASSLDGGRETQYF	TGCGCCAGCAGCTTGGATGGGGGCCGGGAGACCCAGTACTTC
TRBD1	TRBV20-1	TRBJ2-3	once	CSARGQNTQYF	TGCAGTGCTAGGGGACAGAATACGCAGTATTTT
TRBD1	TRBV5-6	TRBJ2-2	NA	CASSLSTGGITGELFF	TGTGCCAGCAGCTTGTCGACAGGGGGTATCACCGGGGAGCTGTTTTTT
TRBD1	TRBV5-6	TRBJ1-2	once	CASSLRDRASYGYTF	TGTGCCAGCAGCCTTCGGGACAGAGCTTCGTATGGCTACACCTTC
NA	TRBV6-1	TRBJ2-7	NA	CASSKQDSYEQYF	TGTGCCAGCAGTAAGCAGGATTCCTACGAGCAGTACTTC
TRBD2	TRBV5-1	TRBJ2-1	NA	CASSRDYYNEQFF	TGCGCCAGCAGCAGGGACTACTACAATGAGCAGTTCTTC
TRBD2	TRBV19	TRBJ2-1	NA	CASSRPRGLADYNEQFF	TGTGCCAGTAGCCGCCCCCGGGGACTAGCGGACTACAATGAGCAGTTCTTC
TRBD1	TRBV19	TRBJ1-4	NA	CASSRYRGGEKLFF	TGTGCCAGTAGTAGATACAGGGGAGGTGAAAAACTGTTTTTT
TRBD2	TRBV16	TRBJ2-7	NA	CASSSGTSGRYYEQYF	TGTGCCAGCAGCTCCGGGACTAGCGGCCGCTACTACGAGCAGTACTTC
TRBD1	TRBV4-3	TRBJ2-7	once	CASSQTLGQGAYEQYF	TGCGCCAGCAGCCAAACACTTGGACAGGGGGCCTACGAGCAGTACTTC
TRBD1	TRBV15	TRBJ2-7	NA	CATSAGTGGHYEQYF	TGTGCCACCAGCGCCGGGACAGGGGGCCACTACGAGCAGTACTTC
TRBD2	TRBV7-9	TRBJ2-1	NA	CASYFKLAPPYNEQFF	TGTGCCAGCTACTTTAAACTAGCGCCTCCCTACAATGAGCAGTTCTTC
NA	TRBV25-1	TRBJ2-1	once	CASRGVGLYNEQFF	TGTGCCAGCAGGGGAGTCGGTCTCTACAATGAGCAGTTCTTC
NA	TRBV11-3	TRBJ2-7	NA	CASSRTDSPREQYF	TGTGCCAGCAGCCGGACCGACTCCCCGAGGGAGCAGTACTTC
NA	TRBV6-5	TRBJ1-5	NA	CASSATGMGDQPQHF	TGTGCCAGCAGTGCCACAGGCATGGGGGATCAGCCCCAGCATTTT
TRBD1	TRBV18	TRBJ2-6	NA	CASSPRSGGNSGANVLTF	TGTGCCAGCTCACCACGTTCAGGGGGAAACTCTGGGGCCAACGTCCTGACTTTC
NA	TRBV18	TRBJ2-1	once	CASSSQGEEQFF	TGTGCCAGCTCATCACAGGGCGAGGAGCAGTTCTTC
TRBD2	TRBV6-4	TRBJ2-1	NA	CASSELAGGGEQFF	TGTGCCAGCAGTGAACTAGCGGGAGGGGGTGAGCAGTTCTTC
TRBD2	TRBV6-1	TRBJ2-7	NA	CASSEPGLAGNEQYF	TGTGCCAGCAGTGAACCGGGACTAGCGGGAAACGAGCAGTACTTC
NA	TRBV5-5	TRBJ2-5	NA	CASSPNGQETQYF	TGTGCCAGCAGCCCCAATGGCCAAGAGACCCAGTACTTC
NA	TRBV5-1	TRBJ2-3	NA	CASNLQRTLTDTQYF	TGCGCCAGCAACTTACAGAGGACACTCACAGATACGCAGTATTTT
TRBD2	TRBV28	TRBJ2-2	once	CASSLSGGTGELFF	TGTGCCAGCAGCTTGTCGGGGGGAACCGGGGAGCTGTTTTTT
TRBD2	TRBV18	TRBJ2-7	NA	CASSPLGGGRDEQYF	TGTGCCAGCTCTCCCCTCGGGGGAGGGCGGGACGAGCAGTACTTC
NA	TRBV5-4	TRBJ1-1	NA	CASSSQGLKNTEAFF	TGTGCCAGCAGCAGCCAGGGGCTTAAGAACACTGAAGCTTTCTTT
NA	TRBV7-3	TRBJ2-7	NA	CASSLAGLSSYEQYF	TGTGCCAGCAGCTTAGCAGGGTTGAGCTCCTACGAGCAGTACTTC
NA	TRBV19	TRBJ1-2	NA	CASIDSGTSVYGYTF	TGTGCCAGTATCGACTCAGGGACCTCCGTCTATGGCTACACCTTC
NA	TRBV9	TRBJ2-1	NA	CASSVRHSEQFF	TGTGCCAGCAGCGTCCGCCACAGCGAGCAGTTCTTC